The 2 T cell receptor beta chains listed next were all sequenced from one sample in a study of T cell responses to AZD1222 COVID-19 vaccine (dated by TCRdb to about 2021). Per the publication, the time point label means: baseline before first vaccination. The library was made by the immunoSEQ multiplex PCR assay. The table was pulled from immuneACCESS by TCRdb, which kept in-frame rearrangements only. Such tables lose some clones; where checked, under half of the loss comes from unresolved V genes, and the rest has no known cause. In this sample the table shows about 130,000 clones, more than 85% of which occur a single time. The ten biggest clones cover around 5% of the sample. Sequenced material: peripheral blood, taken on day 0 of AZD1222 vaccination. These receptors were collected from an adult in good health.

The chain has TRBV18 and TRBJ1-2; D ambiguous. CDR3 length: 15 residues. Trimming cost V 3 bases and J 4 bases, with 15 bases left between them. Looked up from germline, CDR1 is KGHSH and CDR2 is LQKENI. As DNA, the CDR3 is TGTGCCAGCTCACCGTCATCCCCAGGTGGCTATGGCTACACCTTC. Amino acids: CASSPSSPGGYGYTF. Full variable domain (missing parts from reference TRBV18 and TRBJ1-2): NAGVMQNPRHLVRRRGQEARLRCSPMKGHSHVYWYRQLPEEGLKFMVYLQKENIIDESGMPKERFSAEFPKEGPSILRIQQVVRGDSAAYFCASSPSSPGGYGYTFGSGTRLTVV.

V usage is TRBV18 and J usage is TRBJ1-5; weak D call: TRBD1 (5 bases). Germline lookup yields CDR1 KGHSH and CDR2 LQKENI. The CDR3 spans 14 residues. V was clipped by 2 bases and J by 10 bases, with 15 bases between them. CDR3 sequence: CASSPAGLGGPQHF. CDR3 nucleotide sequence: TGTGCCAGCTCACCAGCAGGGTTAGGCGGCCCCCAGCATTTT.